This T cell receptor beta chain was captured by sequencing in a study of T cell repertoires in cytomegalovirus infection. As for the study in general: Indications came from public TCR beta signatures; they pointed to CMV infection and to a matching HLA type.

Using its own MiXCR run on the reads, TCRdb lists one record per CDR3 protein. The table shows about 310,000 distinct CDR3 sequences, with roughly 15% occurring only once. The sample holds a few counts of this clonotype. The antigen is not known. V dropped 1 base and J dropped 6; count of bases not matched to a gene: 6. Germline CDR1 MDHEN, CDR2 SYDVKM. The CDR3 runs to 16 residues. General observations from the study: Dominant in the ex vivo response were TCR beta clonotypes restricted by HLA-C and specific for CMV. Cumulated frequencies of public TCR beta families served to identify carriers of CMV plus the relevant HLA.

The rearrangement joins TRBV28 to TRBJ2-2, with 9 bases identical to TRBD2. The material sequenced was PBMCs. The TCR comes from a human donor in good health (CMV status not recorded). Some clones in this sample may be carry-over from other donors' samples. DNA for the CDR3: TGTGCCAGCAGTTTATTTCGGACTAGCGATGCCGGGGAGCTGTTTTTT. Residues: CASSLFRTSDAGELFF.